The rows below give T cell receptor beta chains drawn from one sample of a study of human T cells and chemical hapten exposure. TCRdb reprocessed the RACE reads with MiXCR, giving one entry per CDR3 protein. The repertoire holds 60,000 to 80,000 distinct CDR3 sequences, with around 6.5% as singletons. Sequencing used whole blood. These receptors originate from a female donor in good health. Some clones in this sample may be carry-over from other donors' samples. The conserved cysteine and the conserved F or W are not part of the CDR3 here. Fields, in order: D gene, V gene, J gene, CDR3 protein. A D gene is named only where the DNA matches it firmly.

.,TRBV5-1,TRBJ1-3,ASSLRLGPGNTIY
.,TRBV11-2,TRBJ2-1,ASSLIQGSYNEQF
.,TRBV19,TRBJ1-2,ASNRGNYGYT
TRBD1,TRBV4-3,TRBJ2-7,ASSPTGTSSYEQY
.,TRBV6-6,TRBJ2-7,ASSYKEGRQY
.,TRBV28,TRBJ2-3,ASSLQGPTDTQY
.,TRBV3-1,TRBJ2-1,ASSQARQGEQF
.,TRBV28,TRBJ2-7,ASRAGTPAYEQY
TRBD2,TRBV28,TRBJ2-7,ASRASGNYEQY
TRBD2,TRBV18,TRBJ2-3,ASSPPTSGTTDTQY
.,TRBV7-3,TRBJ2-5,ASSLSHRETQY
.,TRBV4-1,TRBJ1-1,ASSHVQDSNTEAF
TRBD2,TRBV28,TRBJ2-1,ASSKGLAGGYNEQF
.,TRBV12-3/TRBV12-4,TRBJ1-1,ASSLKGDRSEAF
.,TRBV7-6,TRBJ2-5,ASSLTQGQETQY
.,TRBV6-5,TRBJ2-7,ASSYTFTGPDYEQY
.,TRBV6-2/TRBV6-3,TRBJ2-1,ASSYSKQGKGFEQF
.,TRBV28,TRBJ1-4,ASSQDSSTNEKLF
TRBD2,TRBV20-1,TRBJ2-3,SARTLTGGSTDTQY
TRBD2,TRBV29-1,TRBJ2-2,SVAGLAGEGTGELF
.,TRBV15,TRBJ2-7,ATSRYQDSYEQY
TRBD1,TRBV20-1,TRBJ2-7,SAGQSYEQY
.,TRBV4-1,TRBJ1-2,ASSSGQGYGYT
.,TRBV6-2/TRBV6-3,TRBJ1-5,ASSMGRTPYSNQPQH
TRBD1,TRBV6-2/TRBV6-3,TRBJ1-5,ASRTRTGGSNQPQH
.,TRBV28,TRBJ2-7,ASMGPRSGNEQY
.,TRBV15,TRBJ1-5,ATSADYQPQH
TRBD2,TRBV18,TRBJ2-2,ASSPGSGTYTGELF
TRBD1,TRBV5-6,TRBJ1-6,ASSLGTGDSPLH
.,TRBV3-1,TRBJ2-1,ASSQETGSYNEQF
.,TRBV14,TRBJ1-2,ASSQRLGYGYT
TRBD2,TRBV7-2,TRBJ2-2,ALASTSGRGGELF
TRBD1,TRBV27,TRBJ1-6,ASSFLGGDSPLH
TRBD1,TRBV27,TRBJ1-6,ASSFRTGASPLH
TRBD1,TRBV6-2/TRBV6-3,TRBJ2-7,ASKDRAYEQY
.,TRBV2,TRBJ2-3,ASSAEDTQY
TRBD1,TRBV7-2,TRBJ2-5,ASSFLDRGKTQY
.,TRBV3-2,TRBJ2-3,ASSQGILPGRGDTDTQY
TRBD1,TRBV4-1,TRBJ2-1,ASSRSGTGSEQF
.,TRBV27,TRBJ1-3,ASRQGGGNTIY
TRBD1,TRBV12-3/TRBV12-4,TRBJ2-7,ASRTGQGNEQY
TRBD1,TRBV6-4,TRBJ2-3,ASRGQGSVTQY
TRBD1,TRBV15,TRBJ2-1,ATGDRFGEQF
.,TRBV29-1,TRBJ1-2,SVGLDYGYT
TRBD2,TRBV20-1,TRBJ2-3,SARDSSGTDTQY
.,TRBV7-9,TRBJ1-5,ASSLDVSNQPQH
TRBD2,TRBV19,TRBJ2-1,ASSIPGLAAREQF
TRBD1,TRBV2,TRBJ1-6,ASRELQGRDSPLH
.,TRBV21-1,TRBJ1-5,ASSKRREKGGRYSNQPQH
.,TRBV5-6,TRBJ2-7,ASSLYGDEQY
.,TRBV6-2/TRBV6-3,TRBJ2-5,ASSPSQLGGRTQY
.,TRBV7-6,TRBJ2-3,ASSLVSRSTDTQY